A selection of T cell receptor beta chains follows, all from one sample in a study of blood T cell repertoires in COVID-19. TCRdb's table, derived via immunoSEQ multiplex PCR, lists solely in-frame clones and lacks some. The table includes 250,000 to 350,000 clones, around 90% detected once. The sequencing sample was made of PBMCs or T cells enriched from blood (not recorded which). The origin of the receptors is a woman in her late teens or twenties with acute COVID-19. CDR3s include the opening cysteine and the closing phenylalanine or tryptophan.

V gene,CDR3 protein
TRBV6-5,CASRTGLASSYEQYF
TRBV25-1,CASSELDRGYEQYF
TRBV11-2,CASSSRTSGPKNIQYF
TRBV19,CASKSSGSPRSTDTQYF
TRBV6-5,CASSTGVSGNTIYF
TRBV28,CASSLWPIYHMSGRALSAKNIQYF
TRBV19,CASSKGLAEQYF
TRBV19,CASSFRARDFRGTDTQYF
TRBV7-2,CASSLTSGNYNEQFF
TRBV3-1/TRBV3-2,CASSPRTSGNNEQFF
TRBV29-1,CSGRRGETQYF
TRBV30,CAWGTSSGSYEQYF
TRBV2,CASSGAGAQETQYF
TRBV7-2,CASSLATRGNNEQFF
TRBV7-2,CASSPDTSSGNTIYF
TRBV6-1,CASSAPRGLAGSTYEQYF
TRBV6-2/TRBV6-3,CASSYPPTESYEQYF
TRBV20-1,CSASERNEQFF
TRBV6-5,CASGRGSPYGYTF
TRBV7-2,CASSVQGYEQYF
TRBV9,CASSGPPGSNQPQHF
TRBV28,CASSPGQEGASNEKLFF
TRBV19,CASSNTGGGNTIYF
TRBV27,CASSSRDPRARETQYF
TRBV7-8,CASSLNRPGTLTDTQYF
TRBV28,CASSSPGTGLNEQYF
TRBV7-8,CASSRDRDGQFF
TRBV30,CAWIRGHLYGYTF
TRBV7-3,CASSLTPGVGQVRTNTGELFF
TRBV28,CASIRGGTGTDTQYF
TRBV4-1,CASSQVGQGRNQPQHF
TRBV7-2,CASSLGSGKQETQYF
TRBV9,CASSVGGVNEQYF
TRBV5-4,CASSPGTSATGELFF